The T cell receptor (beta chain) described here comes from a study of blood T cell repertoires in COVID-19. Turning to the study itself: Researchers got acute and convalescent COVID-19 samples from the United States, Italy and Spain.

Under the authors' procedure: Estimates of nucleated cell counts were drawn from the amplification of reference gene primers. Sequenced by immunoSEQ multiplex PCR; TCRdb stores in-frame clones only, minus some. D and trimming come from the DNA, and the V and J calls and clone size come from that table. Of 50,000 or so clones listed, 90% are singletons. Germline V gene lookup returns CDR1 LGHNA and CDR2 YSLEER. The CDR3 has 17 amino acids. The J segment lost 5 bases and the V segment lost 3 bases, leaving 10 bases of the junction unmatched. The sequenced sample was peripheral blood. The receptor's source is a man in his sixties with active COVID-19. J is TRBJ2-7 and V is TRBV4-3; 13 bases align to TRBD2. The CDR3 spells CASSHQPPGLAGNEQYF. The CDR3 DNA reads TGCGCCAGCAGCCACCAGCCTCCGGGACTAGCGGGAAACGAGCAGTACTTC.